Detailed here is one T cell receptor (beta chain). What it binds is unknown. This CDR3 has 16 amino acids. Germline values: CDR1 MDHEN, CDR2 SYDVKM. J gave up 4 bases and V 1 base, and 8 bases lay outside the gene matches. The TCR beta cDNA libraries contained unique molecular identifiers. From the PCR reads, TCRdb called clonotypes with MiXCR, one entry per CDR3 protein. The sample contains roughly 800,000 distinct CDR3 sequences, 46% of which appear only once. This sample is part of a study of post-analysis software for immune sequencing data. Study observations and caveats: Compared against controls, patients with multiple sclerosis displayed significantly lower normalized Chao1 diversity. Included in a set of 5 or 6 TRBV segments more frequent in patients than controls were TRBV5-6, TRBV5-1 and TRBV20-1.

The sequence was obtained from a girl under 18 with multiple sclerosis. Sequenced material: blood. This rearrangement joins TRBV28 to TRBJ2-7, with 9 bases that match TRBD1. CDR3 region: CASSLSGTGLHYEQYF. The DNA of the CDR3 is TGTGCCAGCAGTTTATCAGGGACAGGGTTACATTACGAGCAGTACTTC.